The clone carrying this TCR beta chain was seen just once. The antigen is not known. 60 Vbeta and 13 Jbeta primers were used in PCR. Using immunoSEQ multiplex PCR, the repertoire was profiled, and TCRdb retains in-frame clones only, with some absent. The table records over 150,000 clones, around two thirds of them present only once. The data stem from a study of cytomegalovirus exposure and HLA in healthy donors. The V gene's germline CDR1 is SGHAT and CDR2 FQNNGV. The J segment lost 7 bases and the V segment lost 6 bases, leaving 12 bases of the junction unmatched. This CDR3 spans 15 amino acids. Study-wide points: Some TCR beta chains (roughly 150 of them) were listed as cytomegalovirus-associated. Per a prior analysis, the majority of TCR beta V segments were productive roughly 90% or roughly 30% of the time. Based on reports, TCR beta sequences accurately predicted HLA-A and HLA-B alleles for most subjects. In vitro work confirmed that a few CMV-associated chains recognize CMV antigens.

The V and J genes are TRBV11-2 and TRBJ1-1; 9 bases are shared with TRBD1. The TCR comes from a man aged 50 to 60 in good health and CMV-seronegative. The sequencing input was PBMCs. The CDR3 here is CASSPGTGQVIEAFF. The CDR3 region has the DNA TGTGCCAGCAGTCCTGGGACAGGGCAGGTGATTGAAGCTTTCTTT.